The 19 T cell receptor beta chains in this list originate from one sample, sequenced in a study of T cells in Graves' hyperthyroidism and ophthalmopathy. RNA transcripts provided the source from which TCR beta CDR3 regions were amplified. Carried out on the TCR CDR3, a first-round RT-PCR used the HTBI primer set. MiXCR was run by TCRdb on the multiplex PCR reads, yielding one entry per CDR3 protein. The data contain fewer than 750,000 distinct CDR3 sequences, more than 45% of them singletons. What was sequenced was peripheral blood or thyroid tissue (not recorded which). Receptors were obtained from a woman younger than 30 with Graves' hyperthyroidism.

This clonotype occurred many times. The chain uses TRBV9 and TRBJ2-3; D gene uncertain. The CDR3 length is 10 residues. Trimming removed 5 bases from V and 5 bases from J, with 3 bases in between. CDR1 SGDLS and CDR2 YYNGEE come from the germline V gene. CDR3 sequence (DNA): TGTGCCAGCAGGGGAGATACGCAGTATTTT. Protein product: CASRGDTQYF.

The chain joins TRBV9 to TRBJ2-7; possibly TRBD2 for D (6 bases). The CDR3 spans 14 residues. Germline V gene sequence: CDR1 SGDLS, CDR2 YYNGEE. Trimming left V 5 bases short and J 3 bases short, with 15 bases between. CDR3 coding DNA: TGTGCCAGCAGTCCCTCCGGGAGTGTCTACGAGCAGTACTTC. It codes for CASSPSGSVYEQYF.

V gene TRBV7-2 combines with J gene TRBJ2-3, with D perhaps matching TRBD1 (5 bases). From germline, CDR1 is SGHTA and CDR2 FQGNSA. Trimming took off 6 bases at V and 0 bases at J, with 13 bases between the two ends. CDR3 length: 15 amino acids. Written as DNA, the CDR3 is TGTGCCAGCAGTTACGACAGACCTAGCACAGATACGCAGTATTTT. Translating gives CASSYDRPSTDTQYF.

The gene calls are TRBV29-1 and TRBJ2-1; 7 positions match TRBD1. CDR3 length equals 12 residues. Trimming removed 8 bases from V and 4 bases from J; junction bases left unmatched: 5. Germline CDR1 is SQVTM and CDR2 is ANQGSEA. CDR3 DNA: TGCAGCCCAAGGACAGGATACAATGAGCAGTTCTTC. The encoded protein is CSPRTGYNEQFF.

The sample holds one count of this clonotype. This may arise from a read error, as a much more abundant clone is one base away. In DNA, the CDR3 is TGTGTCAGCAGTGAAGGGCGGCAGACCACATACGAGCAGTACTTC. It yields the protein CVSSEGRQTTYEQYF. V gene TRBV6-1 combines with J gene TRBJ2-7; unclear D gene. The CDR3 consists of 15 residues. Germline V gene lookup returns CDR1 MNHNS and CDR2 SASEGT.

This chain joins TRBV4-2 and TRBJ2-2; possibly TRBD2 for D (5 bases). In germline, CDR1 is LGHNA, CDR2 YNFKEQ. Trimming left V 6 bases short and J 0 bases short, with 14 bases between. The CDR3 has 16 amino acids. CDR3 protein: CASSPASGSNTGELFF. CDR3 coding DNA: TGTGCCAGCAGTCCCGCCAGCGGATCGAACACCGGGGAGCTGTTTTTT.

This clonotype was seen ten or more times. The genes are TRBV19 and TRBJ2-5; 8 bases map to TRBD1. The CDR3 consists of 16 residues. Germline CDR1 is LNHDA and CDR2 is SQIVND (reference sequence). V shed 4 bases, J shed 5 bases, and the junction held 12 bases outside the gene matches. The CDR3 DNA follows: TGTGCCAGTAGTAAGGACCGACAGGGGCGCGGTGAGACCCAGTACTTC. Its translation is CASSKDRQGRGETQYF. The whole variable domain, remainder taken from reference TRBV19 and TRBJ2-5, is DGGITQSPKYLFRKEGQNVTLSCEQNLNHDAMYWYRQDPGQGLRLIYYSQIVNDFQKGDIAEGYSVSREKKESFPLTVTSAQKNPTAFYLCASSKDRQGRGETQYFGPGTRLLVL.

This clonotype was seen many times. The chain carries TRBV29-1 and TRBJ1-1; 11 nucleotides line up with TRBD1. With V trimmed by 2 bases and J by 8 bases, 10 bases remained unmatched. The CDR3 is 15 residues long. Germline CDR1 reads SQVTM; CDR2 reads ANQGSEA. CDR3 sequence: CSVEKRGTGGREAFF. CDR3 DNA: TGCAGCGTTGAAAAAAGAGGGACAGGGGGTCGCGAAGCTTTCTTT.

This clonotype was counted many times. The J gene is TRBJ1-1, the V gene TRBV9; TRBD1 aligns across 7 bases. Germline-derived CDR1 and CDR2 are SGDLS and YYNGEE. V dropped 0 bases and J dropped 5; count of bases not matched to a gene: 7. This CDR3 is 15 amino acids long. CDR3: CASSVAYRGGTEAFF. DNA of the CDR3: TGTGCCAGCAGCGTAGCCTACAGGGGAGGGACTGAAGCTTTCTTT.

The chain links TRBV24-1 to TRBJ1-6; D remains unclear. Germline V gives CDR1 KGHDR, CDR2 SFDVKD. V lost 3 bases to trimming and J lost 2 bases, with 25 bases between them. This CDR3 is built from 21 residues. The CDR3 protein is CATSDPKTWTSGSTYNSPLHF. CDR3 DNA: TGTGCCACCAGTGATCCTAAGACGTGGACTAGCGGGAGTACCTATAATTCACCCCTCCACTTT.

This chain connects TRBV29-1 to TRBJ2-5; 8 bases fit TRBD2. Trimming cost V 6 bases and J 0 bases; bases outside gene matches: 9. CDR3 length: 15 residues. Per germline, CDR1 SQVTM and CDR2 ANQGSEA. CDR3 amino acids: CSVSYSGMYQETQYF. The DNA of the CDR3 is TGCAGCGTCTCCTATAGCGGGATGTACCAAGAGACCCAGTACTTC.

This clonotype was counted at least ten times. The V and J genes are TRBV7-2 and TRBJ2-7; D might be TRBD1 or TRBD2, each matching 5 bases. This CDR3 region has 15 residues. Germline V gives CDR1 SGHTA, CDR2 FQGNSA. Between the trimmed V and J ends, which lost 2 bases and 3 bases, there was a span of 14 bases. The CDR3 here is CASSLTGDGRYEQYF. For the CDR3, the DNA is TGTGCCAGCAGCTTAACTGGGGACGGACGCTACGAGCAGTACTTC.

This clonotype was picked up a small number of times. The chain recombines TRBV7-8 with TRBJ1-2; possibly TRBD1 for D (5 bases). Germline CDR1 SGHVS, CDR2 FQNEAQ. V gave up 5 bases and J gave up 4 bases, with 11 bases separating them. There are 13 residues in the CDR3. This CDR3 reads CASSARQSYGYTF. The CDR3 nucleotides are TGTGCCAGCAGCGCTCGACAGAGCTATGGCTACACCTTC.

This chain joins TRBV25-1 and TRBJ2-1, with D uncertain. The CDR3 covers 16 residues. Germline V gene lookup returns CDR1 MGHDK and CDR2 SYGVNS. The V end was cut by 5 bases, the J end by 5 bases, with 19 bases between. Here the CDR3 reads CASSPTRRLGDNEQFF. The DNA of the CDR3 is TGTGCCAGCAGTCCTACCCGCCGGCTGGGCGACAATGAGCAGTTCTTC.

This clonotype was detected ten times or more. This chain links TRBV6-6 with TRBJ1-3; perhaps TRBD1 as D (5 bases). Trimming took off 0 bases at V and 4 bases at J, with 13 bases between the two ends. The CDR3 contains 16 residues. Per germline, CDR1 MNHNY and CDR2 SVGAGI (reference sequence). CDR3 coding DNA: TGTGCCAGCAGTTACTCTCTCGGGGGTGCCGGAAACACCATATATTTT. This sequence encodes CASSYSLGGAGNTIYF.

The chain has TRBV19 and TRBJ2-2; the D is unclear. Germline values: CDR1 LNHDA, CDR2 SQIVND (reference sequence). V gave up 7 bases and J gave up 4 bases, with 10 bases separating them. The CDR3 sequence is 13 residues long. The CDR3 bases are TGTGCCAGTAAAAGCCTCAGCACCGGGGAGCTGTTTTTT. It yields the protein CASKSLSTGELFF. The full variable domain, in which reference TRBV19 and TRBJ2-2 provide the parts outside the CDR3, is DGGITQSPKYLFRKEGQNVTLSCEQNLNHDAMYWYRQDPGQGLRLIYYSQIVNDFQKGDIAEGYSVSREKKESFPLTVTSAQKNPTAFYLCASKSLSTGELFFGEGSRLTVL.

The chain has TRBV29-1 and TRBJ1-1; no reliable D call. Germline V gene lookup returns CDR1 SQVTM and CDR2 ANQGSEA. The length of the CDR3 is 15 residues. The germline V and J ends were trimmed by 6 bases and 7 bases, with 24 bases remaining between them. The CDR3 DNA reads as TGCAGCGTGACTAGCGGGAGGCAATCCTACAATGAAGCTTTCTTT. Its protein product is CSVTSGRQSYNEAFF.

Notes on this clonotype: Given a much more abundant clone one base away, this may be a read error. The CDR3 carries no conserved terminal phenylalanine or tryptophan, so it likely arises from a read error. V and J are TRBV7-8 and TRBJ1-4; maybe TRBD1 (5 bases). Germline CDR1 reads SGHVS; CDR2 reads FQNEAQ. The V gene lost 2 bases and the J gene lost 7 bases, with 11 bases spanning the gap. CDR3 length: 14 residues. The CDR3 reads CASSLSREGEKLFL. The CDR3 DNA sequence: TGTGCCAGCAGCTTATCCAGGGAGGGTGAAAAACTGTTTCTT.

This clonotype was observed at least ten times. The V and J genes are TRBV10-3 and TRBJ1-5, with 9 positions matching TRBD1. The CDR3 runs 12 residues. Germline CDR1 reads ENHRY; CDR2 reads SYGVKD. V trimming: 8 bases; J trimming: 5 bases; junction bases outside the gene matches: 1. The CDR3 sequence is CAIRDRDQPQHF. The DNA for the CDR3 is TGTGCCATCCGGGACAGGGATCAGCCCCAGCATTTT.